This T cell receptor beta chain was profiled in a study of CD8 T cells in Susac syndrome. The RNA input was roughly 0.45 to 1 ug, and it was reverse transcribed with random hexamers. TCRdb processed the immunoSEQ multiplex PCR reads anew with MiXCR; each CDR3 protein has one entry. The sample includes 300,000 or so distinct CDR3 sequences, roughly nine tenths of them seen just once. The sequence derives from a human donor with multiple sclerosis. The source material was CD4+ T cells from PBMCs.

The CDR3 region is CASRLTRNTEAFF. CDR3 sequence (DNA): TGTGCCAGCAGGCTGACAAGGAACACTGAAGCTTTCTTT. The chain joins TRBV6-5 to TRBJ1-1; D is ambiguous. The V gene lost 6 bases and the J gene lost 1 base, with 9 bases spanning the gap. The CDR3 has 13 residues. Germline values: CDR1 MNHEY, CDR2 SVGAGI.